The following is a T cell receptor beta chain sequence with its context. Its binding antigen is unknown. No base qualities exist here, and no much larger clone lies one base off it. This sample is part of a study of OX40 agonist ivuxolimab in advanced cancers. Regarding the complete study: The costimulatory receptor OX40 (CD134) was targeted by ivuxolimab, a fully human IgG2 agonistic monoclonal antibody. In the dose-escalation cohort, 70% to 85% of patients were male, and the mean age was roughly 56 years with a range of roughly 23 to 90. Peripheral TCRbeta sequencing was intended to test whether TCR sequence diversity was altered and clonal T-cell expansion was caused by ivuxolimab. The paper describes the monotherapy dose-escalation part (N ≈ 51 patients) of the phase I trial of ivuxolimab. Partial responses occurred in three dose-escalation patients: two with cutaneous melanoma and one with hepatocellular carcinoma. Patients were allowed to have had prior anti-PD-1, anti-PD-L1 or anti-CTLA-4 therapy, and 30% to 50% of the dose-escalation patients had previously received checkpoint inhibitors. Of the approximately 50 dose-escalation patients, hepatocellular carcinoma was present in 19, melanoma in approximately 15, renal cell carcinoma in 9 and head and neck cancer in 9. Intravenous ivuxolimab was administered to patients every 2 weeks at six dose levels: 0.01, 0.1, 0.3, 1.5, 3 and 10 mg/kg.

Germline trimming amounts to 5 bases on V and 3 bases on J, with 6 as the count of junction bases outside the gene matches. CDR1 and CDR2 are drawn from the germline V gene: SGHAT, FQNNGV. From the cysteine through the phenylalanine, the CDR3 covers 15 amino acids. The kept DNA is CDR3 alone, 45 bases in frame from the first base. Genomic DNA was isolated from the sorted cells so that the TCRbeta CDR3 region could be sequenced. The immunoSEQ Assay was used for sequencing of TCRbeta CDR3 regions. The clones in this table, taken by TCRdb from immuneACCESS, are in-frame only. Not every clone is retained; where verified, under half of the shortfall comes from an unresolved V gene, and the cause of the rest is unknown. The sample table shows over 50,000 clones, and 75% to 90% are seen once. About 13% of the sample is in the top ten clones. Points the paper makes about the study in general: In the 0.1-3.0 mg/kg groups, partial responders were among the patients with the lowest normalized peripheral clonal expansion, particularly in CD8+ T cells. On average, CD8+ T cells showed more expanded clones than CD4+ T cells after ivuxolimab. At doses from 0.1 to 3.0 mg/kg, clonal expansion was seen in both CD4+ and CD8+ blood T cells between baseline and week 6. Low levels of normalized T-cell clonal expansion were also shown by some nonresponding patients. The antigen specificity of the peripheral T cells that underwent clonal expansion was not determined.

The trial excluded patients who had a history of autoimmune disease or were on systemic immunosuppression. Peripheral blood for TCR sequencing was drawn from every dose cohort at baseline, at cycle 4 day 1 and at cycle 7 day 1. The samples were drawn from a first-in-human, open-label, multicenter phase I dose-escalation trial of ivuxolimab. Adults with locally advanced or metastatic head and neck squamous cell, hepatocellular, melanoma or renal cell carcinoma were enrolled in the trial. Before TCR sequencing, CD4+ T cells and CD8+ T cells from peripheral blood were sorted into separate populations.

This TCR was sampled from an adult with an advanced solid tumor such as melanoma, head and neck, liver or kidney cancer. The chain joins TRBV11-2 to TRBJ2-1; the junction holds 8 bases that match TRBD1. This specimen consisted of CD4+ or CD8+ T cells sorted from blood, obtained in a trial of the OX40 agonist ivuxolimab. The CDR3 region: CASSPTGDIYNEQFF. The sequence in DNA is TGTGCCAGCAGCCCGACAGGGGACATCTACAATGAGCAGTTCTTC.